Each of the 30 T cell receptor beta chains below was sequenced from the same sample in a study of T-cell reconstitution after alpha-beta-depleted transplantation in children. Preparation of the TCRbeta library was carried out with unique molecular identifiers. Each CDR3 protein gets one entry after TCRdb re-called the PCR reads with MiXCR. The sample has some 300,000 distinct CDR3 sequences; about 9.4% are singletons. This specimen was PBMCs from the stem cell graft donor, taken from the stem cell graft. These receptors were collected from a human donor who donated a stem cell graft to a child with acute lymphoblastic leukemia.

The CDR3 DNA is TGTGCCAGCAGTGAAACAATTAGCGGGGTATACGAGCAGTACTTC. Translating it yields CASSETISGVYEQYF. V and J are TRBV6-1 and TRBJ2-7, with 8 bases fitting TRBD2. The CDR3 contains 15 residues. Germline CDR1 and CDR2: MNHNS and SASEGT. V was pared by 2 bases and J by 4 bases, with 7 bases of the junction left unmatched.

The chain uses TRBV4-3 and TRBJ1-1; weak D call: TRBD1 (6 bases). The V gene lost 1 base and the J gene lost 5 bases, with 17 bases spanning the gap. Germline CDR1 is LGHNA and CDR2 is YSLEER. CDR3 size: 16 residues. CDR3 loop: CASSQGGGGADTEAFF. The CDR3 DNA follows: TGCGCCAGCAGCCAAGGAGGGGGGGGCGCGGATACTGAAGCTTTCTTT.

This clonotype was detected only a few times. The V gene is TRBV20-1, the J gene TRBJ1-6; 7 bases align to TRBD1. Looked up from germline, CDR1 is DFQATT and CDR2 is SNEGSKA (reference sequence). V was clipped by 6 bases and J by 0 bases; unmatched bases: 5. This CDR3 contains 15 residues. Here the CDR3 reads CSARDSRSYNSPLHF. CDR3 sequence (DNA): TGCAGTGCACGGGACAGTCGCTCCTATAATTCACCCCTCCACTTT.

This clonotype was recorded a few times. The V and J genes are TRBV2 and TRBJ2-1; D not resolved. The CDR3 extends over 15 amino acids. The V and J ends lost 3 bases and 0 bases respectively, with 9 bases between them. Germline CDR1 is SNHLY and CDR2 is FYNNEI. For the CDR3, the DNA is TGTGCCAGCAGTGATGCCACCAGCTCCTACAATGAGCAGTTCTTC. This gives the protein CASSDATSSYNEQFF.

This clonotype was counted at least ten times. This sequence joins TRBV7-9 and TRBJ1-1, with TRBD1 matching over 7 bases. The CDR3 spans 16 residues. The trim removed 5 bases at V and 0 bases at J, leaving 9 bases unmatched. CDR1 is SEHNR, CDR2 FQNEAQ, per germline (reference sequence). The DNA for the CDR3 is TGTGCCAGCAGCCGGGTAAGGGGGCTGTTGAACACTGAAGCTTTCTTT. Translating gives CASSRVRGLLNTEAFF.

This clonotype was counted ten times or more. CDR3 DNA sequence: TGCAGCGTTGATGAGGGACAGGTATACAATGAGCAGTTCTTC. Translation gives CSVDEGQVYNEQFF. V and J are TRBV29-1 and TRBJ2-1; 8 bases map to TRBD1. The CDR3 consists of 14 residues. CDR1 SQVTM and CDR2 ANQGSEA come from the germline V gene. V shed 3 bases, J shed 4 bases, and the junction held 5 bases outside the gene matches.

This clonotype was recorded only once. The chain joins TRBV6-1 to TRBJ2-1; perhaps TRBD1 as D (6 bases). CDR1 and CDR2 from the germline V gene are MNHNS and SASEGT. The CDR3 totals 16 residues. With 2 bases removed from V and 7 bases from J, the gap between germline ends came to 18 bases. The chain's CDR3 is CASSEHGSTGRNEQFF. CDR3 coding DNA: TGTGCCAGCAGTGAACATGGCAGCACAGGGCGTAATGAGCAGTTCTTC.

The chain links TRBV6-2 or TRBV6-3 to TRBJ2-7, with D possibly TRBD1 on 6 matching bases. Trimming removed 7 bases from V and 0 bases from J, with 28 bases in between. CDR3 size: 19 residues. CDR1 MNHEY and CDR2 SVGEGT come from the germline V gene. The DNA for the CDR3 is TGTGCCAGCAAAAAATCCGATCCACGGATGGGGACACCCTCCTACGAGCAGTACTTC. It yields the protein CASKKSDPRMGTPSYEQYF.

This chain joins TRBV7-2 and TRBJ1-2; D is possibly TRBD1 (5 bases). Germline CDR1 is SGHTA and CDR2 is FQGNSA. Deletions cut 9 bases from V and 0 bases from J, with 23 bases between. The CDR3 covers 17 residues. CDR3 loop: CARGGSFDSPTNYGYTF. The CDR3 DNA reads TGTGCCAGGGGGGGTAGTTTTGACAGTCCCACTAACTATGGCTACACCTTC.

This clonotype appeared a few times. The chain is built from TRBV20-1 and TRBJ2-7; 8 bases agree with TRBD2. V trimming: 3 bases; J trimming: 3 bases; junction bases outside the gene matches: 10. The CDR3 is made up of 15 amino acids. Germline CDR1 is DFQATT and CDR2 is SNEGSKA (reference sequence). DNA of the CDR3: TGCAGTGCTAGGAGGACAGCCGGGGGGGTCTACGAGCAGTACTTC. This translates into CSARRTAGGVYEQYF.

This clonotype has just a few counts. V usage is TRBV28 and J usage is TRBJ2-1; 11 nucleotides align to TRBD2. Trimming at V came to 6 bases and at J to 0 bases, leaving 4 bases not matched to a gene. CDR3 length equals 16 residues. Germline lookup yields CDR1 MDHEN and CDR2 SYDVKM. The CDR3: CASRYSGRGSYNEQFF. The DNA of the CDR3 is TGTGCCAGCAGATATAGCGGGAGGGGCTCCTACAATGAGCAGTTCTTC.

In this sample, this clonotype turned up many times. CDR3 in amino acids: CASSKVGSGDSSYEQYF. In nucleotides, the CDR3 is TGTGCCAGCAGCAAAGTAGGTAGCGGGGATAGCTCCTACGAGCAGTACTTC. The genes are TRBV21-1 and TRBJ2-7; the D call TRBD2 from the table was never checked on the DNA. TRBV21-1 is tagged as a pseudogene. The CDR3 has 17 amino acids.

The chain uses TRBV4-3 and TRBJ2-3, with D uncertain. V lost 0 bases to trimming and J lost 2 bases, with 3 bases between them. This CDR3 is built from 13 residues. Germline values: CDR1 LGHNA, CDR2 YSLEER. CDR3 region: CASSQDPTDTQYF. CDR3 coding DNA: TGCGCCAGCAGCCAAGATCCCACAGATACGCAGTATTTT.

There are many counts of this clonotype. V usage is TRBV11-3 and J usage is TRBJ2-2; D is perhaps TRBD2 (6 bases). V shed 5 bases and J shed 6 bases, with 16 bases lying between them. The CDR3 has 15 amino acids. The germline V gene has CDR1 SGHNT and CDR2 YENEEA. CDR3 coding DNA: TGTGCCAGCAGCCCAATCGGGGGATTGTCCGGGGAGCTGTTTTTT. Protein sequence: CASSPIGGLSGELFF.

This clonotype has just a few counts. V is TRBV5-1 and J is TRBJ2-1; 12 bases agree with TRBD2. The CDR3 is made up of 16 amino acids. Trimming took 4 bases from V and 6 from J; bases not matched to a gene: 8. Looked up from germline, CDR1 is SGHRS and CDR2 is YFSETQ. CDR3 in DNA: TGCGCCAGCAGCCCCTCGGCGGGACTAGCGGGCAATGAGCAGTTCTTC. This translates into CASSPSAGLAGNEQFF.

The rearrangement uses TRBV19 and TRBJ2-5; 9 positions match TRBD2. The CDR3 length is 14 residues. Germline V gene sequence: CDR1 LNHDA, CDR2 SQIVND (reference sequence). Trimming took 6 bases from V and 5 from J; bases not matched to a gene: 7. The CDR3 sequence is CASRAGGPLETQYF. CDR3 DNA sequence: TGTGCCAGTAGAGCGGGAGGACCCTTGGAGACCCAGTACTTC. Together with reference TRBV19 and TRBJ2-5, the CDR3 gives the full variable domain: DGGITQSPKYLFRKEGQNVTLSCEQNLNHDAMYWYRQDPGQGLRLIYYSQIVNDFQKGDIAEGYSVSREKKESFPLTVTSAQKNPTAFYLCASRAGGPLETQYFGPGTRLLVL.

The rearrangement joins TRBV5-1 to TRBJ2-1; unclear D gene. This CDR3 contains 17 residues. V shed 0 bases and J shed 2 bases, with 15 bases lying between them. CDR1 and CDR2 (germline): SGHRS, YFSETQ. CDR3: CASSLGTEFPPYNEQFF. Written as DNA, the CDR3 is TGCGCCAGCAGCTTGGGAACGGAGTTCCCTCCCTACAATGAGCAGTTCTTC.

The CDR3 here is CASSDGASSYEQYF. Written as DNA, the CDR3 is TGCGCCAGCAGCGACGGAGCGAGCTCCTACGAGCAGTACTTC. This chain joins TRBV5-1 and TRBJ2-7; D is ambiguous. The CDR3 loop spans 14 amino acids. Per the germline V gene, CDR1 is SGHRS and CDR2 is YFSETQ. Trimming removed 4 bases at V and 0 bases at J, with 11 bases between.

In its sample, this clonotype was seen a few times. At one of its ends the junction is not consistent with the germline gene, which may arise from a read error. The gene calls are TRBV20-1 and TRBJ2-3, with unresolved D. The germline gives CDR1 DFQATT, CDR2 SNEGSKA (reference sequence). This CDR3 spans 15 amino acids. CDR3 residues: CSVRDDHSITDTQYF. The CDR3 nucleotides are TGCAGTGTTAGAGACGACCACTCTATCACAGATACGCAGTATTTT.

The chain is built from TRBV6-5 and TRBJ1-5; D gene unclear. Germline V gives CDR1 MNHEY, CDR2 SVGAGI. Trimming pared 2 bases from V and 3 bases from J, leaving 11 bases between. This CDR3 is 15 amino acids long. Here the CDR3 DNA reads TGTGCCAGCAGTTACGGTCAGCCTTTCAATCAGCCCCAGCATTTT. As protein: CASSYGQPFNQPQHF.

This clonotype has only a few counts. The rearrangement links TRBV28 to TRBJ2-4; 9 bases match TRBD1. Trimming took 6 bases from V and 0 from J; bases not matched to a gene: 9. Germline CDR1 is MDHEN and CDR2 is SYDVKM. The CDR3 is 17 residues long. The CDR3 sequence: CASSLGQGVLAKNIQYF. The DNA for the CDR3 is TGTGCCAGCAGCTTGGGACAGGGAGTCCTAGCCAAAAACATTCAGTACTTC.

The sample holds a few counts of this clonotype. This chain joins TRBV20-1 and TRBJ2-5; 7 nucleotides agree with TRBD2. The CDR3 runs to 16 residues. The V gene end was trimmed by 3 bases and the J gene end by 4 bases; junction bases not matched to a gene: 14. Germline lookup yields CDR1 DFQATT and CDR2 SNEGSKA (reference sequence). Written as DNA, the CDR3 is TGCAGTGCTAGTAGGGGTGGGGGGGGGAGTGGAGAGACCCAGTACTTC. This codes for CSASRGGGGSGETQYF.

The J gene is TRBJ1-5, the V gene TRBV4-1; 8 bases agree with TRBD1. Germline trimming cut 0 bases from V and 7 bases from J; bases unmatched to any gene: 11. The CDR3 sequence is 17 residues long. Germline V gives CDR1 MGHRA, CDR2 YSYEKL. CDR3 in amino acids: CASSQEGGGTGSQPQHF. In nucleotides, the CDR3 is TGCGCCAGCAGCCAAGAAGGGGGCGGGACAGGCTCGCAGCCCCAGCATTTT.

The CDR3 DNA follows: TGTGCCAGCAGTGATCTAGCGGGAGCTGGGAGCACAGATACGCAGTATTTT. Encoded protein: CASSDLAGAGSTDTQYF. The chain has TRBV6-1 and TRBJ2-3; 10 nucleotides agree with TRBD2. J was trimmed by 0 bases and V by 3 bases; bases with no gene match: 6. This CDR3 contains 17 residues. The germline V gene encodes CDR1 MNHNS and CDR2 SASEGT.

This clonotype was found a few times. The V gene is TRBV12-3 or TRBV12-4, the J gene TRBJ2-2; no firm D call. Trimming stripped 6 bases from V and 4 bases from J, with 12 bases between. This CDR3 region has 14 residues. The CDR3 sequence is CASSPMISTGELFF. CDR3 nucleotides: TGTGCCAGCAGCCCGATGATTAGCACCGGGGAGCTGTTTTTT.

The chain links TRBV7-6 to TRBJ2-1; TRBD2 matches 12 bases. This CDR3 has 19 amino acids. CDR1 is SGHVS, CDR2 FNYEAQ, per germline. V was pared by 4 bases and J by 0 bases, with 10 bases of the junction left unmatched. The CDR3 sequence is CASSYPGTSGPSSYNEQFF. The CDR3 bases are TGTGCCAGCAGCTACCCCGGGACTAGCGGGCCGAGCTCCTACAATGAGCAGTTCTTC.

At least ten counts were recorded for this clonotype. The chain uses TRBV9 and TRBJ2-1; 8 nucleotides line up with TRBD1. V was pared by 3 bases and J by 4 bases, with 6 bases of the junction left unmatched. Germline V gene sequence: CDR1 SGDLS, CDR2 YYNGEE. This CDR3 region has 15 residues. The CDR3 sequence: CASSGTGQEYNEQFF. DNA for the CDR3: TGTGCCAGCAGCGGTACGGGACAGGAGTACAATGAGCAGTTCTTC.

J is TRBJ1-2 and V is TRBV7-9; D is unclear. This CDR3 comprises 16 residues. In germline, CDR1 is SEHNR, CDR2 FQNEAQ (reference sequence). With 4 bases removed from V and 2 bases from J, the gap between germline ends came to 17 bases. The CDR3 loop reads CASSSPSRTANYGYTF. In nucleotides, the CDR3 is TGTGCCAGCAGCTCCCCCTCCCGGACGGCAAACTATGGCTACACCTTC.

The chain carries TRBV12-3 or TRBV12-4 and TRBJ2-1; 9 bases map to TRBD2. V shed 6 bases and J 6 bases; nucleotides not matched to a gene: 12. The CDR3 is made up of 16 amino acids. Written as DNA, the CDR3 is TGTGCCAGCAGCCGTGCTGCTAGCGGGGTGGGCAATGAGCAGTTCTTC. This translates into CASSRAASGVGNEQFF.

The chain combines TRBV5-5 with TRBJ1-3, with D tentatively TRBD1 (5 bases). V lost 6 bases to trimming and J lost 2 bases, with 15 bases between them. Germline V gene lookup returns CDR1 SGHKS and CDR2 YYEKEE (reference sequence). The CDR3 loop spans 15 amino acids. CDR3 sequence reads: CASTWDRGAGNTIYF. CDR3 nucleotide sequence: TGTGCCAGCACTTGGGACCGGGGAGCTGGAAACACCATATATTTT.